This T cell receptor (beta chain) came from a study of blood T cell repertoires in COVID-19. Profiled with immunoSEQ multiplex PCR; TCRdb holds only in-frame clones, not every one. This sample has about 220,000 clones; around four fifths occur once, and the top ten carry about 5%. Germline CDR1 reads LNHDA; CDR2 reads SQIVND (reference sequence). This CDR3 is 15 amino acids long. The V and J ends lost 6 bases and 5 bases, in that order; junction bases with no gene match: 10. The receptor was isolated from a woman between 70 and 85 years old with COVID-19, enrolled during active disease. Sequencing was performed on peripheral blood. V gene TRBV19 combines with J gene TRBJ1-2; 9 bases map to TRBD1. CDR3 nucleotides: TGTGCCAGTAGCTTCCGGACAGGGGCTGATTATGGCTACACCTTC. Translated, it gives CASSFRTGADYGYTF.